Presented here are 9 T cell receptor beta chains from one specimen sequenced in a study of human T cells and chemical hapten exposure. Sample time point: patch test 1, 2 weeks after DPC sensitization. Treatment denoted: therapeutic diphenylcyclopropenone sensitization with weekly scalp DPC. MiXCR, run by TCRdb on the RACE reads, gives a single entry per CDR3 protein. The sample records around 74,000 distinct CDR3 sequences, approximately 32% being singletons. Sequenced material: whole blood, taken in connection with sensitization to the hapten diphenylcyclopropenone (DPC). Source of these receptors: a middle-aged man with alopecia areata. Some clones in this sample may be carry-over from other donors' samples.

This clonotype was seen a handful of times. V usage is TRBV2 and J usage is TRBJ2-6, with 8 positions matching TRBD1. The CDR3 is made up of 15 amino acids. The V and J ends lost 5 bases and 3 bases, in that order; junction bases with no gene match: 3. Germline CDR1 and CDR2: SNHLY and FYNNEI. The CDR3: CASSSDRVGANVLTF. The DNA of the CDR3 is TGTGCCAGCAGTTCGGACAGGGTTGGGGCCAACGTCCTGACTTTC.

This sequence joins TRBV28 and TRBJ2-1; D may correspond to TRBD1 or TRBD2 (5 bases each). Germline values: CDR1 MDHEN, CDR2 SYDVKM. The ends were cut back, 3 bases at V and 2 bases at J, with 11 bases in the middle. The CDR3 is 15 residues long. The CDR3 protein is CASSFGTEPYNEQFF. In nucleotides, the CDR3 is TGTGCCAGCAGTTTCGGGACCGAACCCTACAATGAGCAGTTCTTC.

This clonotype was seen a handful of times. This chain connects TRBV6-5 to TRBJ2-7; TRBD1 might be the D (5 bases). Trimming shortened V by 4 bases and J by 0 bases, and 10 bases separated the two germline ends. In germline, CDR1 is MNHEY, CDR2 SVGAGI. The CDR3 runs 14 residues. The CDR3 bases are TGTGCCAGCAGTTCTCCCAGGGTCTCCTACGAGCAGTACTTC. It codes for CASSSPRVSYEQYF.

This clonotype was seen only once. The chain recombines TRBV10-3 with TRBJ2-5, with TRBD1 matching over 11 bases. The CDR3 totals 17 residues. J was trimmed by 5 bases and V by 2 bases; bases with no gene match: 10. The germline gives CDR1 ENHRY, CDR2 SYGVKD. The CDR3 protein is CAISEPTRTGGFETQYF. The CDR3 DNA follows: TGTGCCATCAGTGAGCCTACCCGGACAGGGGGCTTTGAGACCCAGTACTTC.

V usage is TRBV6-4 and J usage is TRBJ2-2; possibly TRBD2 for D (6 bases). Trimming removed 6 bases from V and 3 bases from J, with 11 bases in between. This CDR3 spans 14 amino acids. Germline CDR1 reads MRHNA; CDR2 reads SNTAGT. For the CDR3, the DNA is TGTGCCAGCAGGAGGGACTTGGACACCGGGGAGCTGTTTTTT. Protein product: CASRRDLDTGELFF.

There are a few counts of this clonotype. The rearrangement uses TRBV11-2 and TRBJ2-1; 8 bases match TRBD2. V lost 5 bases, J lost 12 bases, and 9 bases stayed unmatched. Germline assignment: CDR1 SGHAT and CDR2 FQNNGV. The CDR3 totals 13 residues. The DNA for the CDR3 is TGTGCCAGCAGCAAAGAGGGTAGCGGGGCGCAGTTCTTC. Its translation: CASSKEGSGAQFF.

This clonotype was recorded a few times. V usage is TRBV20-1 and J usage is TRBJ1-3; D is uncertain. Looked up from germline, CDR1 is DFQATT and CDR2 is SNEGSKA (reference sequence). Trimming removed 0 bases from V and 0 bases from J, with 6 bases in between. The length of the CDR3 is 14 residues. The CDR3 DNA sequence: TGCAGTGCTAGAGATCGGACCTCTGGAAACACCATATATTTT. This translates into CSARDRTSGNTIYF.

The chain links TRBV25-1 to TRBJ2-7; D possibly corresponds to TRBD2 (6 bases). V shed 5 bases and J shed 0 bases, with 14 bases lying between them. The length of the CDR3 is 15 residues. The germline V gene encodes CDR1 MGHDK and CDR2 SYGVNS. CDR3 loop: CASSRFAGSSYEQYF. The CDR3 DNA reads TGTGCCAGCAGTCGATTCGCGGGAAGCTCCTACGAGCAGTACTTC.

CDR3 coding DNA: TGTGCCAGCAGTTTATCGATTGCAGTCTGGAGCTCTGGGGCCAACGTCCTGACTTTC. Its protein product is CASSLSIAVWSSGANVLTF. V and J are TRBV27 and TRBJ2-6; no clear D gene. Per the germline V gene, CDR1 is MNHEY and CDR2 is SMNVEV (reference sequence). This CDR3 is built from 19 residues. Deletions cut 0 bases from V and 0 bases from J, with 15 bases between.